Each of the 11 T cell receptor beta chains below was sequenced from the same sample in a study of blood T cell repertoires in COVID-19. Using immunoSEQ multiplex PCR, the repertoire was profiled, and TCRdb retains in-frame clones only, with some absent. The repertoire holds roughly 250,000 clones, with under 85% as singletons. Specimen: peripheral blood. These receptors were collected from a woman aged 40 to 50 with active or convalescent COVID-19.

This chain links TRBV10-2 with TRBJ1-2; no reliable D call. Trimming removed 6 bases from V and 1 base from J, with 18 bases in between. Per the germline V gene, CDR1 is WSHSY and CDR2 is SAAADI. The CDR3 length is 16 residues. CDR3 sequence reads: CASRGRGGPNNYGYTF. In nucleotides, the CDR3 is TGCGCCAGCAGAGGACGGGGAGGTCCTAATAACTATGGCTACACCTTC.

The chain couples TRBV2 to TRBJ1-5, with D possibly TRBD1 on 6 matching bases. From germline, CDR1 is SNHLY and CDR2 FYNNEI. The CDR3 loop spans 13 amino acids. V lost 9 bases, J lost 3 bases, and 12 bases lay in between. For the CDR3, the DNA is TGTGCCAGTAGAAGGACAGACAATCAGCCCCAGCATTTT. It encodes CASRRTDNQPQHF.

This chain connects TRBV19 to TRBJ2-1; TRBD1 aligns across 7 bases. The CDR3 is made up of 15 amino acids. The V and J ends lost 5 bases and 3 bases, in that order; junction bases with no gene match: 7. Germline V gene data show CDR1 as LNHDA and CDR2 as SQIVND (reference sequence). CDR3 sequence (DNA): TGTGCCAGTAGTCCCCGGGACAGACGCTACAATGAGCAGTTCTTC. This sequence encodes CASSPRDRRYNEQFF.

This clone was detected once. This rearrangement joins TRBV4-1 to TRBJ2-1, with D perhaps TRBD2 (6 bases). Trimming left V 7 bases short and J 5 bases short, with 15 bases between. Germline values: CDR1 MGHRA, CDR2 YSYEKL. The CDR3 sequence is 14 residues long. CDR3 region: CASTRGGSDNEQFF. Written as DNA, the CDR3 is TGCGCCAGCACCCGGGGAGGTTCTGACAATGAGCAGTTCTTC.

The J gene is TRBJ2-1, the V gene TRBV9; 12 bases line up with TRBD2. The CDR3 spans 14 residues. V lost 6 bases, J lost 7 bases, and 5 bases stayed unmatched. The germline V gene encodes CDR1 SGDLS and CDR2 YYNGEE. The DNA for the CDR3 is TGTGCCAGCACCCCGACTAGCGGGGGAAATGAGCAGTTCTTC. Protein sequence: CASTPTSGGNEQFF.

This clone was observed a handful of times. The chain joins TRBV3-1 (or the pseudogene TRBV3-2) to TRBJ2-6; D gene ambiguous. Deletions cut 4 bases from V and 0 bases from J, with 7 bases between. CDR1 is LGHDT, CDR2 YNNKEL, per germline (reference sequence). This CDR3 has 15 amino acids. In DNA form, the CDR3 reads TGTGCCAGCAGCCTCACTGACTCTGGGGCCAACGTCCTGACTTTC. Encoded protein: CASSLTDSGANVLTF.

The rearrangement uses TRBV6-5 and TRBJ1-5; perhaps TRBD1 as D (5 bases). The CDR3 has 14 residues. V lost 4 bases and J lost 6, with 13 bases in between. The V gene's germline CDR1 is MNHEY and CDR2 SVGAGI. The CDR3 loop is CASSSPGQGQPQHF. CDR3 in DNA: TGTGCCAGCAGTTCCCCGGGTCAGGGTCAGCCCCAGCATTTT.

This chain uses TRBV4-1 with TRBJ2-2; perhaps TRBD2 as D (5 bases). The CDR3 consists of 15 residues. CDR1 MGHRA and CDR2 YSYEKL come from the germline V gene. V was shortened by 1 base and J by 5 bases, with 11 bases between the two germline ends. CDR3 region: CASSQATGSTGELFF. The CDR3 DNA sequence: TGCGCCAGCAGCCAAGCGACGGGGTCTACCGGGGAGCTGTTTTTT.

The chain recombines TRBV23-1 with TRBJ1-4, with 7 bases lining up with TRBD1. TRBV23-1 is an open reading frame whose function is uncertain. Losses at the gene ends were 4 bases for V and 6 bases for J; bases not matched to a gene: 14. The CDR3 extends over 17 amino acids. The chain's CDR3 is CASSPVWGRGRDEKLFF. In DNA, the CDR3 is TGCGCCAGCAGTCCTGTTTGGGGAAGGGGGCGCGATGAAAAACTGTTTTTT.

The chain joins TRBV5-6 to TRBJ2-5; 7 nucleotides match TRBD2. V dropped 3 bases and J dropped 1; count of bases not matched to a gene: 12. Germline V gene lookup returns CDR1 SGHDT and CDR2 YYEEEE. This CDR3 has 17 amino acids. CDR3 sequence: CASSWGPAGSGQETQYF. The DNA of the CDR3 is TGTGCCAGCAGCTGGGGCCCAGCGGGGAGTGGCCAAGAGACCCAGTACTTC.

The V and J genes are TRBV6-5 and TRBJ2-1; D is ambiguous. V was pared by 2 bases and J by 0 bases, with 11 bases between. The CDR3 contains 16 residues. Per germline, CDR1 MNHEY and CDR2 SVGAGI. The CDR3 sequence: CASSYDSRTSYNEQFF. DNA of the CDR3: TGTGCCAGCAGTTACGATAGTAGAACCTCCTACAATGAGCAGTTCTTC.